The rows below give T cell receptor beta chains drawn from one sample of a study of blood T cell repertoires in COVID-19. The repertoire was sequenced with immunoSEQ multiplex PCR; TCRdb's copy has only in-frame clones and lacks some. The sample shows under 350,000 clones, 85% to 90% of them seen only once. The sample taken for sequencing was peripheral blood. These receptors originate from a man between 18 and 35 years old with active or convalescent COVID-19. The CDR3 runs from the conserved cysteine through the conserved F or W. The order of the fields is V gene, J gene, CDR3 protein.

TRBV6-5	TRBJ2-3	CASSYSTGTDTQYF
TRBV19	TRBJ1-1	CASTSHEGHQETFF
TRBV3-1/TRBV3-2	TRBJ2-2	CASSPGGGNTGELFF
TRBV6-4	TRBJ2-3	CASSENSYSTDTQYF
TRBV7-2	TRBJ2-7	CASSLERGSYEQYF
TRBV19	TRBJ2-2	CASSMYGTNTGELFF
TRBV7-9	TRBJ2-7	CATQLAGGYEQYF
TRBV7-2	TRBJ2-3	CASSSHSSANMGQYF
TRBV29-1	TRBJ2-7	CSVAHSVEGVGGEHEQYF
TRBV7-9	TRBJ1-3	CASSLNGGEGNTIYF
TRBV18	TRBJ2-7	CASSQGGGAVEQYF
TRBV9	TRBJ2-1	CASSVAVGTQGEQFF
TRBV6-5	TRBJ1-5	CASTTGINQPQHF
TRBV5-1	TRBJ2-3	CASSPRLAGAFTDTQYF
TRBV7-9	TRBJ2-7	CASSPGQGHFYEQYF
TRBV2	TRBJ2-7	CASSQDRGKLF